Listed below are T cell receptor beta chains from one sample, sequenced in a study of post-analysis software for immune sequencing data. TCRdb recomputed calls from the PCR reads with MiXCR, one row per CDR3 protein. Here the sample spans fewer than 700,000 distinct CDR3 sequences, about 40% being singletons. Sequences were obtained from blood. Receptors originate from a girl between 10 and 17 years old with multiple sclerosis. Both conserved end residues are part of each CDR3. The D gene is left open where the match is weak. The size entry is marked missing in some rows and otherwise reads once, few, many or a size class.

v_call: TRBV12-3/TRBV12-4
j_call: TRBJ2-3
d_call: .
clone_size: many
cdr3_aa: CASSLGTSSDTQYF
cdr3_nt: TGTGCCAGCAGTCTCGGGACTTCATCCGATACGCAGTATTTT

v_call: TRBV20-1
j_call: TRBJ1-2
d_call: TRBD1
clone_size: .
cdr3_aa: CSARNPGQGAHGYTF
cdr3_nt: TGCAGTGCTAGGAACCCGGGACAGGGGGCACATGGCTACACCTTC

v_call: TRBV10-3
j_call: TRBJ2-5
d_call: TRBD2
clone_size: .
cdr3_aa: CAISAGLAGGGRSETQYF
cdr3_nt: TGTGCCATCAGTGCGGGACTAGCGGGAGGCGGACGGAGTGAGACCCAGTACTTC

v_call: TRBV12-3/TRBV12-4
j_call: TRBJ2-1
d_call: TRBD2
clone_size: many
cdr3_aa: CASKGLAGNEQFF
cdr3_nt: TGTGCCAGCAAGGGACTAGCGGGGAATGAGCAGTTCTTC

v_call: TRBV2
j_call: TRBJ2-1
d_call: TRBD1
clone_size: .
cdr3_aa: CASRPGTGGYNEQFF
cdr3_nt: TGTGCCAGCAGGCCCGGGACAGGGGGCTACAATGAGCAGTTCTTC

v_call: TRBV5-1
j_call: TRBJ2-6
d_call: TRBD1
clone_size: .
cdr3_aa: CASSVGQAGANVLTF
cdr3_nt: TGCGCCAGCAGCGTGGGACAGGCCGGGGCCAACGTCCTGACTTTC

v_call: TRBV7-2
j_call: TRBJ1-5
d_call: TRBD1
clone_size: .
cdr3_aa: CASSPLGQSNQPQHF
cdr3_nt: TGTGCCAGCAGCCCTCTGGGACAGAGCAATCAGCCCCAGCATTTT

v_call: TRBV29-1
j_call: TRBJ2-1
d_call: .
clone_size: few
cdr3_aa: CSVEDRLGRHNEQFF
cdr3_nt: TGCAGCGTTGAAGACCGCTTAGGACGGCACAATGAGCAGTTCTTC

v_call: TRBV29-1
j_call: TRBJ2-7
d_call: TRBD1
clone_size: few
cdr3_aa: CSVPRTGGEQYF
cdr3_nt: TGCAGCGTTCCCAGGACAGGGGGCGAGCAGTACTTC

v_call: TRBV2
j_call: TRBJ1-2
d_call: .
clone_size: few
cdr3_aa: CASSAHEAKYGYTF
cdr3_nt: TGTGCCAGCAGTGCCCATGAGGCCAAGTATGGCTACACCTTC

v_call: TRBV30
j_call: TRBJ2-1
d_call: .
clone_size: .
cdr3_aa: CAWSYTRNEQFF
cdr3_nt: TGTGCCTGGAGTTACACACGTAATGAGCAGTTCTTC

v_call: TRBV7-9
j_call: TRBJ2-3
d_call: .
clone_size: .
cdr3_aa: CASSSGVTDTQYF
cdr3_nt: TGTGCCAGCAGCTCTGGGGTCACAGATACGCAGTATTTT

v_call: TRBV29-1
j_call: TRBJ1-2
d_call: .
clone_size: .
cdr3_aa: CSGGQPNNYGYTF
cdr3_nt: TGCAGCGGGGGGCAGCCAAACAACTATGGCTACACCTTC

v_call: TRBV18
j_call: TRBJ1-2
d_call: .
clone_size: .
cdr3_aa: CASSPSTDGYGYTF
cdr3_nt: TGTGCCAGCTCACCGTCGACGGATGGCTATGGCTACACCTTC

v_call: TRBV4-1
j_call: TRBJ2-3
d_call: .
clone_size: few
cdr3_aa: CASSLTTSRTYTQYF
cdr3_nt: TGCGCCAGCAGCCTTACGACTTCCCGTACTTATACGCAGTATTTT

v_call: TRBV4-1
j_call: TRBJ2-5
d_call: TRBD2
clone_size: many
cdr3_aa: CASSLAGVVETQYF
cdr3_nt: TGCGCCAGCAGCTTAGCGGGGGTGGTTGAGACCCAGTACTTC

v_call: TRBV3-1
j_call: TRBJ2-1
d_call: .
clone_size: .
cdr3_aa: CASSQDLVGYNEQFF
cdr3_nt: TGTGCCAGCAGCCAAGATCTAGTGGGGTACAATGAGCAGTTCTTC

v_call: TRBV9
j_call: TRBJ2-7
d_call: .
clone_size: .
cdr3_aa: CASSVASVSYEQYF
cdr3_nt: TGTGCCAGCAGCGTAGCTAGCGTCTCCTACGAGCAGTACTTC

v_call: TRBV7-2
j_call: TRBJ2-7
d_call: TRBD2
clone_size: once
cdr3_aa: CASSFLAGLYEQYF
cdr3_nt: TGTGCCAGCAGCTTCCTAGCGGGTTTGTACGAGCAGTACTTC

v_call: TRBV27
j_call: TRBJ1-2
d_call: TRBD1
clone_size: few
cdr3_aa: CASSPDRGRGYTF
cdr3_nt: TGTGCCAGCAGCCCGGACAGGGGTCGGGGCTACACCTTC

v_call: TRBV6-5
j_call: TRBJ2-6
d_call: .
clone_size: few
cdr3_aa: CASTNFLTGTTGANVLTF
cdr3_nt: TGTGCCAGCACTAACTTCCTGACAGGGACTACTGGGGCCAACGTCCTGACTTTC

v_call: TRBV7-2
j_call: TRBJ2-7
d_call: .
clone_size: .
cdr3_aa: CASSLQSGSYEQYF
cdr3_nt: TGTGCCAGCAGCTTACAAAGCGGGTCTTACGAGCAGTACTTC

v_call: TRBV6-1
j_call: TRBJ2-7
d_call: .
clone_size: .
cdr3_aa: CASSEVSGPYYEQYF
cdr3_nt: TGTGCCAGCAGTGAGGTGTCGGGACCCTACTACGAGCAGTACTTC

v_call: TRBV24-1
j_call: TRBJ1-6
d_call: .
clone_size: few
cdr3_aa: CATRRNRDSPLHF
cdr3_nt: TGTGCCACCAGAAGGAACAGGGACTCACCCCTCCACTTT

v_call: TRBV7-6
j_call: TRBJ2-5
d_call: .
clone_size: .
cdr3_aa: CASSSLMGLGETQYF
cdr3_nt: TGTGCCAGCAGCTCATTAATGGGGCTGGGGGAGACCCAGTACTTC

v_call: TRBV12-3/TRBV12-4
j_call: TRBJ1-6
d_call: TRBD1
clone_size: .
cdr3_aa: CASRPQGVKGNSPLHF
cdr3_nt: TGTGCCAGCAGACCACAGGGGGTTAAGGGGAATTCACCCCTCCACTTT

v_call: TRBV6-6
j_call: TRBJ2-3
d_call: TRBD2
clone_size: .
cdr3_aa: CASTPGSGVSDTQYF
cdr3_nt: TGTGCCAGCACTCCTGGTAGCGGGGTCTCAGATACGCAGTATTTT

v_call: TRBV10-3
j_call: TRBJ2-6
d_call: .
clone_size: many
cdr3_aa: CAISGDVSSGANVLTF
cdr3_nt: TGTGCCATCAGTGGGGACGTAAGCTCTGGGGCCAACGTCCTGACTTTC

v_call: TRBV20-1
j_call: TRBJ2-3
d_call: TRBD1
clone_size: few
cdr3_aa: CSARDPLRQGSWAQYF
cdr3_nt: TGCAGTGCTAGAGATCCCCTAAGACAGGGGAGTTGGGCGCAGTATTTT

v_call: TRBV10-1
j_call: TRBJ1-5
d_call: .
clone_size: .
cdr3_aa: CARRRCRTLSNQPQHF
cdr3_nt: TGCGCCCGCAGGAGGTGCAGAACCCTTAGCAATCAGCCCCAGCATTTT

v_call: TRBV12-3/TRBV12-4
j_call: TRBJ1-5
d_call: .
clone_size: few
cdr3_aa: CASSGSGVKSNQPQHF
cdr3_nt: TGTGCCAGCAGTGGTTCAGGGGTAAAAAGCAATCAGCCCCAGCATTTT

v_call: TRBV12-3/TRBV12-4
j_call: TRBJ1-6
d_call: .
clone_size: .
cdr3_aa: CASIRRGVGSPLHF
cdr3_nt: TGTGCCAGTATTCGAAGGGGTGTAGGATCACCCCTCCACTTT

v_call: TRBV30
j_call: TRBJ2-7
d_call: TRBD2
clone_size: .
cdr3_aa: CAWSAISGRSREQYF
cdr3_nt: TGTGCCTGGAGTGCAATTAGCGGGAGAAGTCGCGAGCAGTACTTC

v_call: TRBV27
j_call: TRBJ2-7
d_call: .
clone_size: few
cdr3_aa: CASRPTSWKTSYEQYF
cdr3_nt: TGTGCCAGCAGGCCCACTAGCTGGAAAACTTCCTACGAGCAGTACTTC

v_call: TRBV12-3/TRBV12-4
j_call: TRBJ1-1
d_call: TRBD1
clone_size: once
cdr3_aa: CASSLGTGRNTEAFF
cdr3_nt: TGTGCCAGCAGTCTCGGGACAGGTCGGAACACTGAAGCTTTCTTT

v_call: TRBV10-3
j_call: TRBJ2-6
d_call: .
clone_size: .
cdr3_aa: CAISGIEGAGANVLTF
cdr3_nt: TGTGCCATCAGTGGAATCGAGGGGGCTGGGGCCAACGTCCTGACTTTC

v_call: TRBV12-3/TRBV12-4
j_call: TRBJ2-7
d_call: .
clone_size: few
cdr3_aa: CASSAAGRIYEQYF
cdr3_nt: TGTGCCAGCAGCGCCGCTGGGCGGATCTACGAGCAGTACTTC

v_call: TRBV29-1
j_call: TRBJ2-3
d_call: .
clone_size: .
cdr3_aa: CSVDRTSTDTQYF
cdr3_nt: TGCAGCGTTGATAGAACCAGCACAGATACGCAGTATTTT

v_call: TRBV7-9
j_call: TRBJ1-5
d_call: .
clone_size: .
cdr3_aa: CASSLAGAGYSNQPQHF
cdr3_nt: TGTGCCAGCAGCTTAGCGGGAGCCGGTTATAGCAATCAGCCCCAGCATTTT

v_call: TRBV29-1
j_call: TRBJ1-1
d_call: .
clone_size: .
cdr3_aa: CSADLTTLNTEAFF
cdr3_nt: TGCAGCGCTGATCTGACAACCTTGAACACTGAAGCTTTCTTT

v_call: TRBV3-1
j_call: TRBJ2-4
d_call: .
clone_size: .
cdr3_aa: CASSQGTIQYF
cdr3_nt: TGTGCCAGCAGCCAAGGGACCATTCAGTACTTC

v_call: TRBV12-3/TRBV12-4
j_call: TRBJ2-7
d_call: TRBD2
clone_size: few
cdr3_aa: CASSPQGLAGEQYF
cdr3_nt: TGTGCCAGCAGTCCCCAGGGCCTAGCGGGCGAGCAGTACTTC

v_call: TRBV5-1
j_call: TRBJ2-7
d_call: .
clone_size: .
cdr3_aa: CASSLEDSVDEQYF
cdr3_nt: TGCGCCAGCAGCTTGGAGGACAGTGTAGACGAGCAGTACTTC

v_call: TRBV12-3/TRBV12-4
j_call: TRBJ2-1
d_call: TRBD2
clone_size: few
cdr3_aa: CASSPRTSGTDNEQFF
cdr3_nt: TGTGCCAGCAGCCCGAGGACTAGCGGGACTGACAATGAGCAGTTCTTC